Presented here are 22 T cell receptor beta chains from one specimen sequenced in a study of tumor and adjacent non-tumor tissue in lung cancer. A modified ARM-PCR protocol with three rounds of nested PCR amplified TCRbeta. One entry per CDR3 protein results from TCRdb running MiXCR on the multiplex PCR reads. This table holds about 86,000 distinct CDR3 sequences, under 80% found once. No cell sorting was done before RNA was extracted from the tissue. More than 3 cm separated this lung sample from the edge of the tumor. The specimen sequenced was distant non-tumor lung tissue. Receptors were obtained from a woman in her 50s with non-small cell lung cancer.

Regarding this clonotype: The conserved final phenylalanine or tryptophan is absent from the CDR3, which likely points to a read error. The rearrangement uses TRBV11-2 and TRBJ1-5; D call uncertain. The CDR3 has 13 amino acids. The germline V gene has CDR1 SGHAT and CDR2 FQNNGV. The CDR3 here is CAISLGETQPQHC. CDR3 sequence (DNA): TGTGCCATCAGCTTAGGCGAGACCCAGCCCCAGCATTGT.

About this clonotype itself: The junction and the germline gene differ at one end; a read error may be behind it. V usage is TRBV20-1 and J usage is TRBJ2-7, with a possible D match to TRBD2 (6 bases). Germline V gene lookup returns CDR1 DFQATT and CDR2 SNEGSKA (reference sequence). CDR3 length: 14 residues. CDR3 DNA sequence: TGCAGTACTAGTCTAGCGAGAGAGCATTACGAGCAGTACTTC. It translates to CSTSLAREHYEQYF.

The rearrangement joins TRBV29-1 to TRBJ2-1, with D possibly being TRBD2 (6 bases). With 2 bases removed from V and 16 bases from J, the gap between germline ends came to 27 bases. Germline V gives CDR1 SQVTM, CDR2 ANQGSEA. This CDR3 comprises 15 residues. The CDR3 reads CSVELSGSSYNKKFF. For the CDR3, the DNA is TGCAGCGTTGAACTGTCCGGGAGCTCCTACAATAAGAAATTCTTC.

As concerns this clonotype: Likely a read error: the CDR3 ends without its conserved phenylalanine or tryptophan. This chain links TRBV11-2 with TRBJ1-1; D call uncertain. The V gene's germline CDR1 is SGHAT and CDR2 FQNNGV. The CDR3 has 15 amino acids. The CDR3 region has the DNA TGTGCCATCAGCTTCGCTGGCAGTGGGCTACGAGAAGCTTTCTCT. As protein: CAISFAGSGLREAFS.

V is TRBV6-1 and J is TRBJ2-7; D unresolved. The CDR3 extends over 13 amino acids. CDR1 is MNHNS, CDR2 SASEGT, per germline. Trimming removed 7 bases at V and 12 bases at J, with 22 bases between. The CDR3 DNA reads as TGTGCCAGCACTCCCCTGGAGACCTACGAGTTGTACTTC. It translates to CASTPLETYELYF.

The V call is TRBV12-3 or TRBV12-4, the J call TRBJ2-2; D not certain. The CDR3 is made up of 15 amino acids. CDR3 coding DNA: TGTAACAGCACACGTCATTTGTCCGTCACCGGGGAGCTGTTTTTT. This sequence encodes CNSTRHLSVTGELFF.

Note on this clonotype: One junction end does not reproduce the germline sequence, and a read error may be involved. The DNA for the CDR3 is TGCAGCGTTCAGCTCCTCGAGAACAGGGGACGGGGAAATCTGTTATTT. Amino acids: CSVQLLENRGRGNLLF. The rearrangement uses TRBV29-1 and TRBJ1-4; 7 positions agree with TRBD1. This CDR3 comprises 16 residues. CDR1 is SQVTM and CDR2 is ANQGSEA in the germline V gene. Variable domain in full (rest from reference TRBV29-1 and TRBJ1-4): SAVISQKPSRDICQRGTSLTIQCQVDSQVTMMFWYRQQPGQSLTLIATANQGSEATYESGFVIDKFPISRPNLTFSTLTVSNMSPEDSSIYLCSVQLLENRGRGNLLFGSGTQLSVL.

Note on this clonotype: An end of the junction does not agree with germline; a read error may underlie this. This chain links TRBV6-6 with TRBJ2-7, with D hard to call. The CDR3 is 15 amino acids. Germline lookup yields CDR1 MNHNY and CDR2 SVGAGI (reference sequence). CDR3 region: CASSYRFETSKEQYF. The DNA of the CDR3 is TGTGCCAGCAGTTATCGATTTGAGACTTCCAAGGAGCAATACTTC.

This clonotype was counted many times. J is TRBJ2-6 and V is TRBV20-1; tentatively, D is TRBD1 or TRBD2 (5 bases each). CDR1 and CDR2 (germline): DFQATT, SNEGSKA (reference sequence). The ends were cut back, 1 base at V and 2 bases at J, with 6 bases in the middle. The CDR3 runs to 14 residues. The CDR3 region has the DNA TGCAGTGCTAGAGGGGGGACTGGGGCCAACGTCCTGACTTTC. Amino acids: CSARGGTGANVLTF.

The chain carries TRBV12-3 or TRBV12-4 and TRBJ2-1; D ambiguous. CDR3 length equals 12 residues. The ends were cut back, 2 bases at V and 10 bases at J, with 9 bases in the middle. CDR3 sequence reads: CASSLMGYEQFF. DNA for the CDR3: TGTGCCAGCAGTTTAATGGGCTACGAGCAGTTCTTC.

A remark on this clonotype: The junction departs from the called germline gene at one end, perhaps through a read error. The chain has TRBV12-3 or TRBV12-4 and TRBJ2-5; 7 bases align to TRBD2. The CDR3 extends over 14 amino acids. This CDR3 reads CANSLGLRGGTHCF. As DNA, the CDR3 is TGTGCCAACAGCCTGGGACTACGGGGCGGGACCCATTGCTTC.

A note on this clonotype: The junction departs from the called germline gene at one end, perhaps through a read error. The chain uses TRBV4-1 and TRBJ1-2; TRBD1 matches at 7 bases. The CDR3 sequence is 18 residues long. CDR1 and CDR2 from the germline V gene are MGHRA and YSYEKL. The CDR3 DNA reads TGCGCCAGCACCCAAGAGCTACTGACAGGGACTTTTAACTATGGCAACACCTTC. Translating gives CASTQELLTGTFNYGNTF.

With respect to this clonotype: A much larger clonotype is one base distant, so this may be a read error. V and J are TRBV20-1 and TRBJ2-1, with 10 bases identical to TRBD2. CDR1 and CDR2 (germline): DFQATT, SNEGSKA (reference sequence). The CDR3 has 16 residues. This CDR3 is CSASPPSGSSFNEQFF. DNA for the CDR3: TGCAGTGCTTCCCCCCCTAGCGGGAGCTCCTTCAATGAGCAGTTCTTC.

This clonotype was found a few times. The missing conserved phenylalanine or tryptophan at the end of this CDR3 makes a read error likely. The DNA is left out, because the CDR3 cannot be placed on it with certainty; the CDR3 is given as TCRdb lists it. The chain combines TRBV12-3 or TRBV12-4 with TRBJ2-5; TRBD2, as called in the table, went unchecked against the DNA. Counting both end residues, the CDR3 totals 15 amino acids. CDR3 loop: CASSLWEGNQETQYL.

Notes on this clonotype: Given the absence of the conserved phenylalanine or tryptophan at the CDR3 end, a read error is likely. The limits of the CDR3 on the DNA are not certain, so only TCRdb's listed CDR3 is given. The chain is built from TRBV4-2 and TRBJ2-7; the D segment call TRBD2 is taken from the table without a DNA check. CDR1 LGHNA and CDR2 YNFKEQ come from the germline V gene. The CDR3 contains 14 residues when both ends are counted. The CDR3 reads CASSQLGETYEQYC.

This clonotype was seen more than once but under ten times. A much larger clonotype is one base distant, so this may be a read error. It is likely a read error, because the conserved phenylalanine at the end of the CDR3 is missing. The rearrangement joins TRBV5-1 to TRBJ1-6; tentatively, D is TRBD1 (5 bases). V lost 0 bases, J lost 7 bases, and 11 bases lay in between. The CDR3 extends over 15 amino acids. In germline, CDR1 is SGHRS, CDR2 YFSETQ. The CDR3 coding sequence is TGCGCCAGCAGCTTGGTCGGGACGGTAAATTCACCCCTCCACTCT. It encodes CASSLVGTVNSPLHS.

A note on this clonotype: Since no conserved phenylalanine or tryptophan closes the CDR3, a read error is the likely cause. V usage is TRBV10-3 and J usage is TRBJ2-4; the D is unclear. The germline CDR1 and CDR2 sequences are ENHRY and SYGVKD. The CDR3 is 19 residues long. Trimming cost V 6 bases and J 1 base, with 25 bases left between them. CDR3 DNA: TGTGCCATCAGAACCCGACGGTCCCCTATACATATGGCCAAAAACATTCAGTACTTA. This sequence encodes CAIRTRRSPIHMAKNIQYL.

This rearrangement joins TRBV6-5 to TRBJ2-1; possible D gene TRBD2, 6 bases. CDR1 MNHEY and CDR2 SVGAGI come from the germline V gene. With 6 bases removed from V and 4 bases from J, the gap between germline ends came to 19 bases. The CDR3 contains 16 residues. As DNA, the CDR3 is TGTGCCAGCAGCCACCGACCCAAGGGAGGTTACAATGAGCAGTTCTTC. This codes for CASSHRPKGGYNEQFF.

Notes on this clonotype: Sequence at one end of the junction differs from germline and may be a read error. The V gene is TRBV6-1, the J gene TRBJ2-7, with TRBD2 identical over 7 bases. Looked up from germline, CDR1 is MNHNS and CDR2 is SASEGT. This CDR3 has 13 residues. The CDR3 DNA sequence: TGTGCCAGCAGCGAGGGAGGGTTCTACGAGCACTACTTC. Its translation is CASSEGGFYEHYF.

The chain has TRBV29-1 and TRBJ2-7, with TRBD2 matching over 8 bases. Germline V gene sequence: CDR1 SQVTM, CDR2 ANQGSEA. The V and J ends lost 7 bases and 5 bases, in that order; junction bases with no gene match: 7. This CDR3 has 12 residues. The CDR3, as DNA: TGCAGCGGACGAGCGGGAGATAACGAGCAGTACTTC. Residues: CSGRAGDNEQYF.

As for this clonotype: Relative to the germline gene, one junction end is altered; a read error may explain this. This chain links TRBV19 with TRBJ2-6, with 9 bases lining up with TRBD1. The V gene's germline CDR1 is LNHDA and CDR2 SQIVND (reference sequence). The CDR3 length is 17 residues. CDR3 DNA sequence: TGTGCCAGTAGTGGGGACAGGGTGGGATCTGGGGCCAATGTCCTGACTTTC. Its protein product is CASSGDRVGSGANVLTF.

With respect to this clonotype: Germline and junction disagree at one end, which may indicate a read error. The chain recombines TRBV12-3 or TRBV12-4 with TRBJ1-2; no reliable D call. The CDR3 totals 13 residues. CDR3 protein: CVSGEGLDYGYTF. The CDR3 DNA sequence: TGTGTCAGCGGAGAGGGTTTGGACTATGGCTACACCTTC.